This TCR beta chain was profiled in a study of TIL therapy for anti-PD-1-resistant metastatic lung cancer. Turning to the study itself: Patients then received nivolumab; progressors got lymphodepletion, TIL and IL-2. By whole-exome sequencing, median non-synonymous tumor mutation burden was roughly 1.6 mutations per megabase. Findings and caveats of the study: The cohort had more treatment-naive, never-smoker and oncogene-addicted patients than typical. The baseline peripheral repertoire was partially replaced by infused TIL clonotypes that later decayed.

About this clone itself: Antigen specificity is unknown.

Noted time point: pre-treatment sample, taken before nivolumab and TIL therapy. There are 12 residues in the CDR3. Between the trimmed V and J ends, which lost 3 bases and 4 bases, there was a span of 4 bases. The germline V gene has CDR1 KGHSH and CDR2 LQKENI. Sequencing used immunoSEQ v3. Sequenced by immunoSEQ multiplex PCR; TCRdb stores in-frame clones only, minus some. The repertoire consists of roughly 23,000 clones, with about 71% occurring once and the leading ten covering approximately 2%. The sample was blood, taken at baseline. The sequence was obtained from a person aged 30 to 80 with non-small cell lung cancer. The chain employs TRBV18 and TRBJ1-3; D remains ambiguous. The CDR3: CASSPKGNTIYF. In nucleotides, the CDR3 is TGTGCCAGCTCACCGAAAGGAAACACCATATATTTT.